The subject of this entry is one T cell receptor (beta chain). Its antigen is currently unknown. With 60 Vbeta and 13 Jbeta primers, the PCR was carried out. Method: immunoSEQ multiplex PCR; TCRdb's copy keeps in-frame clones and lacks some. The listing contains about 160,000 clones. The data belong to a study of cytomegalovirus exposure and HLA in healthy donors. Findings of the study overall: Within a later analysis, the majority of CMV-associated TCR beta chains appeared HLA-restricted. It was only CMV serostatus that was available as immune exposure information. Earlier analysis found most TCR beta V segments productive about 87% or about 30% of the time. One variant, a missense change in DCLRE1C, was linked in a later analysis to TCR beta V- and J-gene trimming.

With 4 bases removed from V and 1 base from J, the gap between germline ends came to 14 bases. Per the germline V gene, CDR1 is MNHNY and CDR2 is SVGAGI (reference sequence). The CDR3 has 15 residues. This rearrangement joins TRBV6-6 to TRBJ2-7; a weak D match, TRBD2 (6 bases). The specimen was PBMCs. The TCR originated in an older woman in good health and CMV-seronegative. The CDR3, as DNA: TGTGCCAGCAGTTTGGCAGCGGGTAGTTCCTACGAGCAGTACTTC. Translation: CASSLAAGSSYEQYF.